This entry lists 7 T cell receptor beta chains sequenced from one sample in a study of T-cell reconstitution after alpha-beta-depleted transplantation in children. Unique molecular identifiers were built into the TCRbeta library. TCRdb re-derived calls from the PCR reads in MiXCR, one entry per CDR3 protein. The repertoire holds fewer than 120,000 distinct CDR3 sequences, with about a tenth as singletons. Sequenced material: PBMCs from the stem cell graft donor, taken from the stem cell graft. The receptor set was obtained from a human donor who donated a stem cell graft to a child with acute lymphoblastic leukemia.

The table lists this clonotype with many counts. In DNA form, the CDR3 reads TGTGCCACCAGTGATTTGGGACTAGACACCGGGGAGCTGTTTTTT. Protein: CATSDLGLDTGELFF. J is TRBJ2-2 and V is TRBV24-1; 7 bases line up with TRBD2. With V trimmed by 0 bases and J by 3 bases, 0 bases remained unmatched. CDR3 length: 15 residues. Germline values: CDR1 KGHDR, CDR2 SFDVKD.

This clonotype was picked up many times. The rearrangement joins TRBV7-9 to TRBJ2-5, with a possible D match to TRBD1 (5 bases). Per the germline V gene, CDR1 is SEHNR and CDR2 is FQNEAQ (reference sequence). V lost 1 base and J lost 6, with 12 bases in between. The CDR3 is 14 amino acids. The CDR3 region has the DNA TGTGCCAGCAGCTTAGTTCAGCAGGGCAAGACCCAGTACTTC. Its translation: CASSLVQQGKTQYF. The full variable domain, rest sourced from reference TRBV7-9 and TRBJ2-5, is DTGVSQNPRHKITKRGQNVTFRCDPISEHNRLYWYRQTLGQGPEFLTYFQNEAQLEKSRLLSDRFSAERPKGSFSTLEIQRTEQGDSAMYLCASSLVQQGKTQYFGPGTRLLVL.

The sample holds many counts of this clonotype. The V and J genes are TRBV12-3 or TRBV12-4 and TRBJ1-2; 8 bases fit TRBD1. V lost 7 bases to trimming and J lost 4 bases; unmatched junction nucleotides: 5. This CDR3 comprises 13 residues. CDR3 DNA: TGTGCCAGCACCAACACAGGGGGCTATGGCTACACCTTC. Its translation is CASTNTGGYGYTF.

This clonotype was counted many times. The chain joins TRBV5-1 to TRBJ1-1, with D possibly being TRBD1 (5 bases). The V gene lost 5 bases and the J gene lost 3 bases, with 14 bases spanning the gap. CDR3 length: 14 amino acids. Germline V gene data show CDR1 as SGHRS and CDR2 as YFSETQ. The CDR3 here is CASSPFGGDTEAFF. The DNA for the CDR3 is TGCGCCAGCAGTCCGTTCGGGGGGGACACTGAAGCTTTCTTT. The full variable domain, its missing parts supplied by reference TRBV5-1 and TRBJ1-1, is KAGVTQTPRYLIKTRGQQVTLSCSPISGHRSVSWYQQTPGQGLQFLFEYFSETQRNKGNFPGRFSGRQFSNSRSEMNVSTLELGDSALYLCASSPFGGDTEAFFGQGTRLTVV.

This clonotype was recorded many times. This chain joins TRBV12-3 or TRBV12-4 and TRBJ1-2, with 8 bases identical to TRBD1. Trimming took 6 bases from V and 2 from J; bases not matched to a gene: 11. This CDR3 is built from 16 residues. CDR3 in amino acids: CASRTLGQATNYGYTF. The CDR3 DNA is TGTGCCAGCAGGACCTTGGGACAGGCAACCAACTATGGCTACACCTTC.

This clonotype counts as medium-sized. V is TRBV6-1 and J is TRBJ1-6, with D possibly being TRBD1 (6 bases). CDR3 size: 13 residues. From germline, CDR1 is MNHNS and CDR2 SASEGT. V lost 10 bases, J lost 5 bases, and 12 bases lay in between. The CDR3 DNA follows: TGTGCCACCAGGGACAAAAATAATTCACCCCTCCACTTT. It translates to CATRDKNNSPLHF.

This clonotype was found many times. This chain joins TRBV20-1 and TRBJ2-3; TRBD1 is a possible D gene (6 bases). CDR1 and CDR2 (germline): DFQATT, SNEGSKA (reference sequence). The CDR3 is 11 residues long. V shed 5 bases and J shed 8 bases, with 11 bases lying between them. The DNA for the CDR3 is TGCAGTGCTTATCACAGGGTTACGCAGTATTTT. Protein product: CSAYHRVTQYF.